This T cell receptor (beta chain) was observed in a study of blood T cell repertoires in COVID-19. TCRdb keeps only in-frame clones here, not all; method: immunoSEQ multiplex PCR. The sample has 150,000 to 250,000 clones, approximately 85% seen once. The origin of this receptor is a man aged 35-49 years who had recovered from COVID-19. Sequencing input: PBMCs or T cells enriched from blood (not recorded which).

The CDR3 region is CASSWDSGPLNYGYTF. CDR3 DNA sequence: TGTGCCAGCAGTTGGGACAGTGGCCCTCTTAACTATGGCTACACCTTC. The genes are TRBV28 and TRBJ1-2, with 7 bases matching TRBD1. The CDR3 length is 16 residues. In germline, CDR1 is MDHEN, CDR2 SYDVKM. Losses at the gene ends were 4 bases for V and 1 base for J; bases not matched to a gene: 9.